This is a list of T cell receptor beta chains from one sample in a study of T cells in Graves' hyperthyroidism and ophthalmopathy. MiXCR was run by TCRdb on the multiplex PCR reads, yielding one entry per CDR3 protein. This sample has some 530,000 distinct CDR3 sequences, with approximately 22% found just once. Material for sequencing was blood. These receptors were taken from a woman between 70 and 85 years old with Graves' ophthalmopathy. Both conserved end residues are part of each CDR3. The order of the fields is V gene, clone size, J gene, D gene, CDR3 protein. The D gene is left open where the match is weak. Clone size is given for some rows only: seen once, a few or many times, or a class if the clone is expanded.

TRBV6-4	many	TRBJ2-1	TRBD2	CASAYLAGGSEQFF
TRBV10-3	-	TRBJ1-5	-	CAISEPLLPQHF
TRBV6-1	few	TRBJ1-4	TRBD1	CASSFLGQGREKLFF
TRBV18	-	TRBJ1-4	TRBD1	CASSPGTGEEKLFF
TRBV12-3/TRBV12-4	-	TRBJ1-5	-	CASSFGQGWQPQHF
TRBV12-3/TRBV12-4	few	TRBJ1-2	-	CASSLKGWDYGYTF
TRBV7-9	few	TRBJ2-7	-	CASSLDRTTSEQYF
TRBV5-6	-	TRBJ1-1	TRBD1	CASSPGTGDQAFF
TRBV18	-	TRBJ2-3	TRBD1	CASSGQGVDTQYF
TRBV7-2	-	TRBJ2-7	-	CASSPRARDGEQYF
TRBV12-3/TRBV12-4	-	TRBJ2-2	-	CASSLFGSGAGELFF
TRBV7-9	few	TRBJ1-2	-	CASSSSGTKGYTF
TRBV2	few	TRBJ1-3	-	CASRQGLYSGNTIYF
TRBV12-3/TRBV12-4	few	TRBJ2-3	TRBD2	CASSLRTSGSFGTDTRYF
TRBV7-2	many	TRBJ1-1	-	CASSLGLATEAFF
TRBV25-1	-	TRBJ2-2	TRBD2	CASSEATSGNTGELFF
TRBV28	-	TRBJ1-5	-	CASSAPGGPSNQPQHF
TRBV28	many	TRBJ2-1	TRBD1	CASSTPDRVADEQFF
TRBV12-3/TRBV12-4	many	TRBJ2-7	TRBD1	CASSRGQGDSYEQYF
TRBV7-2	many	TRBJ2-7	-	CASSPRGISSYEQYF
TRBV11-3	-	TRBJ1-1	-	CASSQVSASSSAEAFF
TRBV6-1	-	TRBJ2-7	-	CASGTPSPYEQYF
TRBV10-1	-	TRBJ2-2	TRBD2	CASSLSSGTGELFF
TRBV14	few	TRBJ2-1	-	CASSQDYNEQFF